Listed here are 2 T cell receptor beta chains from one sample, sequenced in a study of T-cell memory formation after mild COVID-19. Via MiXCR, TCRdb re-called the 5' RACE reads, giving one row per CDR3 protein. Among more than 120,000 distinct CDR3 sequences listed, roughly 21% were seen once. The sequencing input was PBMCs or a T cell subset sorted from them (not recorded which). These receptors originate from an adult woman who had mild COVID-19 (a few samples of this study predate the infection). Cell type and time point are not known.

The chain couples TRBV5-1 to TRBJ2-5; D not resolved. The CDR3 runs 13 residues. CDR1 and CDR2 (germline): SGHRS, YFSETQ. The V gene lost 4 bases and the J gene lost 1 base, with 8 bases spanning the gap. CDR3 loop: CASSPAIQETQYF. The CDR3 DNA is TGCGCCAGCAGCCCAGCTATCCAAGAGACCCAGTACTTC.

A few counts support this clonotype. The gene calls are TRBV24-1 and TRBJ2-7, with a tentative D call TRBD1 (6 bases). V was pared by 3 bases and J by 7 bases, with 9 bases between. This CDR3 has 12 residues. CDR1 and CDR2 (germline): KGHDR, SFDVKD. The CDR3, as DNA: TGTGCCACCAGTGATAGCAGGGGAGAGCAGTACTTC. Translated: CATSDSRGEQYF.